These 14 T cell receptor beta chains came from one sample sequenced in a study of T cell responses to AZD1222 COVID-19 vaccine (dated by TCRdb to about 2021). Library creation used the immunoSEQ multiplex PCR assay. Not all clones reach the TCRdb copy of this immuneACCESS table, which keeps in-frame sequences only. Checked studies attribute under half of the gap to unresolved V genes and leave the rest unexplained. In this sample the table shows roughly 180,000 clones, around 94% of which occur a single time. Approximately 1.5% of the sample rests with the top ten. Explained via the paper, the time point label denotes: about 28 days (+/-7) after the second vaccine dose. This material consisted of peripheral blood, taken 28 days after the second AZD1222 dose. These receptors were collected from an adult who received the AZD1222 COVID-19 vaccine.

CDR3: CASSFLAGSRTQYF. The CDR3 DNA follows: TGTGCCAGCAGTTTTCTAGCGGGTTCGAGGACCCAGTACTTC. The J gene is TRBJ2-5, the V gene TRBV28; TRBD2 matches 8 bases. The junction had 7 bases not matched to a gene; V was cut back by 3 bases and J by 7 bases. This CDR3 is built from 14 residues. CDR1 and CDR2 (germline): MDHEN, SYDVKM.

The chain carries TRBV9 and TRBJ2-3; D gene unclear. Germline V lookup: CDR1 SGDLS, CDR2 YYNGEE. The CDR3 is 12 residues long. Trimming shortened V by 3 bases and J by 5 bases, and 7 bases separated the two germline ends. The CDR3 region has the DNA TGTGCCAGCAGCGCTACCCGAGATACGCAGTATTTT. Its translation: CASSATRDTQYF.

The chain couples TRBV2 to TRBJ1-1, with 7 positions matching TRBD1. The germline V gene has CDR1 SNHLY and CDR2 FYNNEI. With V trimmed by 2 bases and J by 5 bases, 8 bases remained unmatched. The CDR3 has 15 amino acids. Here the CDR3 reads CASSESTGRRTEAFF. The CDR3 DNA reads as TGTGCCAGCAGTGAATCGACAGGGCGGAGAACTGAAGCTTTCTTT.

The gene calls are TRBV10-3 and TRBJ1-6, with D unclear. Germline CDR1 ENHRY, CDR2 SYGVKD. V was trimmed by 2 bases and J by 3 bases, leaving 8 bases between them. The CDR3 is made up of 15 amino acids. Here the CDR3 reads CAISEVGNYNSPLHF. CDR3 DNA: TGTGCCATCAGTGAGGTGGGGAACTATAATTCACCCCTCCACTTT.

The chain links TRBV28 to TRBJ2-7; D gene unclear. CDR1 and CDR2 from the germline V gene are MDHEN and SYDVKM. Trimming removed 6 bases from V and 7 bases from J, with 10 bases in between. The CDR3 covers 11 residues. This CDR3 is CASSLAFEQYF. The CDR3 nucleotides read TGTGCCAGCAGCTTGGCTTTTGAGCAGTACTTC. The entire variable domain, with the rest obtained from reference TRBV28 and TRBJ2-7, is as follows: DVKVTQSSRYLVKRTGEKVFLECVQDMDHENMFWYRQDPGLGLRLIYFSYDVKMKEKGDIPEGYSVSREKKERFSLILESASTNQTSMYLCASSLAFEQYFGPGTRLTVT.

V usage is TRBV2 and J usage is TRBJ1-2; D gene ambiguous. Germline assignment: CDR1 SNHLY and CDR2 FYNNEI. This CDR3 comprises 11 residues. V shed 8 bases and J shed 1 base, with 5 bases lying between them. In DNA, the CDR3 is TGTGCCAGCGACCGTAACTATGGCTACACCTTC. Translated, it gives CASDRNYGYTF. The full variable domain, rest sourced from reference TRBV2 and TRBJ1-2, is EPEVTQTPSHQVTQMGQEVILRCVPISNHLYFYWYRQILGQKVEFLVSFYNNEISEKSEIFDDQFSVERPDGSNFTLKIRSTKLEDSAMYFCASDRNYGYTFGSGTRLTVV.

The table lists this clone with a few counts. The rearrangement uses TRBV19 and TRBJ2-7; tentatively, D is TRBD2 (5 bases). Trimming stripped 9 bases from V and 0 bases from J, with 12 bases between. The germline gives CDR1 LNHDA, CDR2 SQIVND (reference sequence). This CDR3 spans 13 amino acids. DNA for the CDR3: TGTGCCAGATCGACGGGGAGCTCCTACGAGCAGTACTTC. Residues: CARSTGSSYEQYF.

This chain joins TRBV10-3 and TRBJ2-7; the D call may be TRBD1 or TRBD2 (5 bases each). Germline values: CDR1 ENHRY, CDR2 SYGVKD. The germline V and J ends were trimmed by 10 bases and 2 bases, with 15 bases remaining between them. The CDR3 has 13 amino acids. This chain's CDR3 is CATGDGETYEQYF. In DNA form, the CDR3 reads TGTGCCACCGGGGACGGAGAGACCTACGAGCAGTACTTC.

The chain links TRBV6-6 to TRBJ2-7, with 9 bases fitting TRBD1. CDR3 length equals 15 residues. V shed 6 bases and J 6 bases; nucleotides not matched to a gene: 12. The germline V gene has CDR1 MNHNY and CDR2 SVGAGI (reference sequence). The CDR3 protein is CASRVFPGQGTEQYF. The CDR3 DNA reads TGTGCCAGCAGGGTCTTTCCCGGACAGGGGACCGAGCAGTACTTC.

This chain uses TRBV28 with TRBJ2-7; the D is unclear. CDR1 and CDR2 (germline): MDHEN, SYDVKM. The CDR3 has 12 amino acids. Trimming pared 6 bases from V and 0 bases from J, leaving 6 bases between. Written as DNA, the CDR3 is TGTGCCAGCAGAGAGAGCTCCTACGAGCAGTACTTC. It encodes CASRESSYEQYF. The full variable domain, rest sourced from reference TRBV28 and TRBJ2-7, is DVKVTQSSRYLVKRTGEKVFLECVQDMDHENMFWYRQDPGLGLRLIYFSYDVKMKEKGDIPEGYSVSREKKERFSLILESASTNQTSMYLCASRESSYEQYFGPGTRLTVT.

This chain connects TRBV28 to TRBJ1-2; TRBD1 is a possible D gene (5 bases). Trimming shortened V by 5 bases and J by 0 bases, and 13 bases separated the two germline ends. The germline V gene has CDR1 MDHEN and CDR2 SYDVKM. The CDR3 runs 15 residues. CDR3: CASSLPTVPNYGYTF. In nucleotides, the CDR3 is TGTGCCAGCAGTCTACCGACAGTACCTAACTATGGCTACACCTTC.

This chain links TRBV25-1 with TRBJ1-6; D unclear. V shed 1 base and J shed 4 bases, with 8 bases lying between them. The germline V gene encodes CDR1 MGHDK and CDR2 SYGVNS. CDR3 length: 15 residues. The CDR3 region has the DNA TGTGCCAGCAGTGAATCGGAGCAATATAATTCACCCCTCCACTTT. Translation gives CASSESEQYNSPLHF.

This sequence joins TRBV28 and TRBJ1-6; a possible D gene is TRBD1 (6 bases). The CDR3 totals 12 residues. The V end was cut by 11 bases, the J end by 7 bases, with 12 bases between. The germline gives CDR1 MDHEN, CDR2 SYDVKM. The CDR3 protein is CACRDNNSPLHF. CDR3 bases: TGTGCCTGCCGGGACAACAATTCACCCCTCCACTTT.

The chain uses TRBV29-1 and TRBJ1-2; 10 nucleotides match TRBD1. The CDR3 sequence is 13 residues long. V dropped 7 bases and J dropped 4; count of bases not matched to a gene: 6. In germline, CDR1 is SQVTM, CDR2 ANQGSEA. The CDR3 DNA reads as TGCAGCGCCAAAGGACAGGGGGTCTATGGCTACACCTTC. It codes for CSAKGQGVYGYTF.